Below are 8 T cell receptor beta chains sequenced from a single sample in a study of blood T cell repertoires in COVID-19. Some clones are missing from TCRdb's copy, which holds only in-frame ones; the method was immunoSEQ multiplex PCR. The table includes 45,000 to 70,000 clones, around nine tenths detected once. Sequenced sample: peripheral blood. These receptors originate from a woman in her sixties or seventies with COVID-19, enrolled during active disease.

The chain recombines TRBV28 with TRBJ2-5; 7 nucleotides align to TRBD1. Trimming cost V 6 bases and J 1 base; bases outside gene matches: 5. This CDR3 is built from 14 residues. The germline V gene has CDR1 MDHEN and CDR2 SYDVKM. CDR3 sequence: CASSRDRVQETQYF. Written as DNA, the CDR3 is TGTGCCAGCAGCCGTGACAGGGTCCAAGAGACCCAGTACTTC.

This clone occurred a few times. The rearrangement joins TRBV6-5 to TRBJ1-2; D might be TRBD1 (5 bases). The germline gives CDR1 MNHEY, CDR2 SVGAGI. CDR3 length equals 15 residues. Deletions cut 6 bases from V and 2 bases from J, with 16 bases between. CDR3 region: CASRDLGGGNYGYTF. DNA of the CDR3: TGTGCCAGCAGGGACCTCGGGGGAGGAAACTATGGCTACACCTTC.

This clone showed up many times. V gene TRBV19 combines with J gene TRBJ2-7, with 7 bases lining up with TRBD1. Trimming cost V 1 base and J 3 bases; bases outside gene matches: 12. Germline lookup yields CDR1 LNHDA and CDR2 SQIVND (reference sequence). The CDR3 is 17 residues long. This CDR3 is CASSIALVGTASYEQYF. The CDR3 DNA reads TGTGCCAGTAGTATAGCCCTAGTCGGGACAGCGAGCTACGAGCAGTACTTC. The whole variable domain, remainder taken from reference TRBV19 and TRBJ2-7, is DGGITQSPKYLFRKEGQNVTLSCEQNLNHDAMYWYRQDPGQGLRLIYYSQIVNDFQKGDIAEGYSVSREKKESFPLTVTSAQKNPTAFYLCASSIALVGTASYEQYFGPGTRLTVT.

Note on this clone: The limits of the CDR3 on the DNA are not certain, so only TCRdb's listed CDR3 is given. The chain uses TRBV29-1 and TRBJ2-7; the table names TRBD2, a call not compared with the DNA. Germline CDR1 and CDR2: SQVTM and ANQGSEA. The CDR3 is 13 residues long, counting both termini. The CDR3 loop is CSVGTGTSGRLYF.

The V gene is TRBV19, the J gene TRBJ2-2; a weak D match, TRBD2 (5 bases). The V gene lost 4 bases and the J gene lost 5 bases, with 14 bases spanning the gap. The germline CDR1 and CDR2 sequences are LNHDA and SQIVND (reference sequence). This CDR3 has 15 residues. Here the CDR3 reads CASSKPGDWTGELFF. In nucleotides, the CDR3 is TGTGCCAGTAGTAAGCCCGGGGATTGGACCGGGGAGCTGTTTTTT.

The chain carries TRBV10-3 and TRBJ2-1, with 13 bases that match TRBD2. The CDR3 covers 19 residues. Germline trimming cut 6 bases from V and 4 bases from J; bases unmatched to any gene: 15. Germline V CDR1 and CDR2: ENHRY, SYGVKD. Here the CDR3 reads CAIRGAGTSGAPTYNEQFF. The CDR3, as DNA: TGTGCCATCAGGGGAGCCGGGACTAGCGGGGCCCCGACTTACAATGAGCAGTTCTTC.

The CDR3, as DNA: TGTGCCAGCAGGATGGCCGGGGCTAGCGGCAACAATGAGCAGTTCTTC. Translating gives CASRMAGASGNNEQFF. The J gene is TRBJ2-1, the V gene TRBV27, with TRBD2 matching over 7 bases. There are 16 residues in the CDR3. Germline CDR1 and CDR2: MNHEY and SMNVEV (reference sequence). V shed 6 bases and J 5 bases; nucleotides not matched to a gene: 13.

The chain uses TRBV4-1 and TRBJ2-1, with D unclear. This CDR3 contains 19 residues. Trimming stripped 0 bases from V and 0 bases from J, with 18 bases between. CDR1 MGHRA and CDR2 YSYEKL come from the germline V gene. CDR3 nucleotide sequence: TGCGCCAGCAGCCAAGATTGGAGTAGCCACCTGAGCTCCTACAATGAGCAGTTCTTC. It yields the protein CASSQDWSSHLSSYNEQFF.